The 19 T cell receptor beta chains in this list originate from one sample, sequenced in a study of shared T cell receptors in the human thymus. TCRdb's copy holds only in-frame clones and misses some; the assay was immunoSEQ multiplex PCR. This sample yields approximately 580,000 clones, of which roughly 74% are seen a single time; 0.01% to 0.015% belongs to the top ten. The sample was also linked to a second study, of human thymus T cells.

The sample consisted of thymocytes. The receptors here all came from a boy under three years old with a congenital heart defect.

This chain uses TRBV19 with TRBJ2-7; D possibly corresponds to TRBD2 (5 bases). CDR1 and CDR2 from the germline V gene are LNHDA and SQIVND (reference sequence). This CDR3 contains 13 residues. V gave up 9 bases and J gave up 0 bases, with 12 bases separating them. The CDR3 DNA is TGTGCCAGCTCCGGGATGCCCTCCTACGAGCAGTACTTC. It codes for CASSGMPSYEQYF.

This chain joins TRBV4-3 and TRBJ2-2; 9 bases line up with TRBD1. The V gene end was trimmed by 1 base and the J gene end by 0 bases; junction bases not matched to a gene: 0. The CDR3 totals 16 residues. Germline-derived CDR1 and CDR2 are LGHNA and YSLEER. The CDR3 DNA sequence: TGCGCCAGCAGCCAAGGGGACAGGGCGAACACCGGGGAGCTGTTTTTT. Translating it yields CASSQGDRANTGELFF.

The chain carries TRBV27 and TRBJ2-3; the D is unclear. The CDR3 has 15 amino acids. CDR1 is MNHEY and CDR2 is SMNVEV in the germline V gene (reference sequence). The ends were cut back, 2 bases at V and 0 bases at J, with 9 bases in the middle. The CDR3 DNA sequence: TGTGCCAGCAGTTTAGGCAGGTCTAGCACAGATACGCAGTATTTT. This codes for CASSLGRSSTDTQYF.

This chain joins TRBV28 and TRBJ2-7; weak D call: TRBD1 (6 bases). Trimming pared 0 bases from V and 0 bases from J, leaving 12 bases between. The CDR3 has 16 residues. CDR1 MDHEN and CDR2 SYDVKM come from the germline V gene. CDR3: CASSLWQGSSSYEQYF. DNA for the CDR3: TGTGCCAGCAGTTTATGGCAGGGGTCCAGCTCCTACGAGCAGTACTTC.

This clone has a single count. The gene calls are TRBV9 and TRBJ2-1, with D maybe TRBD1 (5 bases). V was clipped by 0 bases and J by 9 bases, with 22 bases between them. Germline V gives CDR1 SGDLS, CDR2 YYNGEE. This CDR3 has 17 amino acids. The chain's CDR3 is CASSVDPPAGLLGEQFF. The CDR3, as DNA: TGTGCCAGCAGCGTAGACCCACCAGCAGGGCTGCTAGGTGAGCAGTTCTTC.

This clone was seen a single time. The rearrangement links TRBV14 to TRBJ2-7; 8 bases agree with TRBD1. CDR1 SGHDN and CDR2 FVKESK come from the germline V gene. CDR3 length equals 19 residues. V gave up 3 bases and J gave up 2 bases; unmatched junction bases: 18. The CDR3 region is CASSQGQGATPRLTYEQYF. DNA for the CDR3: TGTGCCAGCAGCCAGGGCCAGGGGGCAACTCCACGCTTAACCTACGAGCAGTACTTC.

The chain couples TRBV6-5 to TRBJ2-7, with D hard to call. From germline, CDR1 is MNHEY and CDR2 SVGAGI. V was cut by 6 bases and J by 4 bases, with 13 bases left in between. This CDR3 has 13 amino acids. CDR3 bases: TGTGCCAGCAGCCTCGCGGCGGCTTACGAGCAGTACTTC. Translation: CASSLAAAYEQYF.

The gene calls are TRBV11-2 and TRBJ2-3; TRBD2 matches 9 bases. V was pared by 2 bases and J by 6 bases, with 3 bases of the junction left unmatched. The CDR3 is 14 amino acids. The germline CDR1 and CDR2 sequences are SGHAT and FQNNGV. The CDR3 nucleotides read TGTGCCAGCAGCTTACCCGCGGGAGGGGATACGCAGTATTTT. Translated, it gives CASSLPAGGDTQYF.

This chain links TRBV30 with TRBJ2-2; TRBD2 aligns across 8 bases. The junction had 5 bases not matched to a gene; V was cut back by 3 bases and J by 2 bases. This CDR3 has 15 amino acids. The germline V gene has CDR1 GTSNPN and CDR2 SVGIG (reference sequence). Written as DNA, the CDR3 is TGTGCCTGGAGCCTACTAGCGGAAAACACCGGGGAGCTGTTTTTT. The encoded protein is CAWSLLAENTGELFF.

This clone has just a few counts. J is TRBJ2-2 and V is TRBV28, with 10 bases that match TRBD1. Germline V lookup: CDR1 MDHEN, CDR2 SYDVKM. The CDR3 covers 17 residues. The ends lost 4 bases at V and 6 bases at J; junction bases unmatched: 11. The CDR3 nucleotides are TGTGCCAGCAGTTCCCTCACTCCCGGGACAGGGGCCGGGGAGCTGTTTTTT. Amino acids: CASSSLTPGTGAGELFF.

In its sample, this clone was seen a few times. The chain employs TRBV12-5 and TRBJ2-2; possible D gene TRBD1, 5 bases. Deletions cut 5 bases from V and 1 base from J, with 8 bases between. Germline CDR1 reads LGHNT; CDR2 reads FRNRAP. The CDR3 totals 14 residues. CDR3 DNA: TGTGCTAGTGGTCCCGGACAGAACACCGGGGAGCTGTTTTTT. Protein sequence: CASGPGQNTGELFF.

The chain couples TRBV19 to TRBJ2-1; no firm D call. The CDR3 runs to 17 residues. With 3 bases removed from V and 5 bases from J, the gap between germline ends came to 20 bases. Germline V gene lookup returns CDR1 LNHDA and CDR2 SQIVND (reference sequence). The CDR3 nucleotides are TGTGCCAGTAGTATCCCCCCGGGTCTCCGAATCAACAATGAGCAGTTCTTC. Translated: CASSIPPGLRINNEQFF. The whole variable domain, remainder taken from reference TRBV19 and TRBJ2-1, is DGGITQSPKYLFRKEGQNVTLSCEQNLNHDAMYWYRQDPGQGLRLIYYSQIVNDFQKGDIAEGYSVSREKKESFPLTVTSAQKNPTAFYLCASSIPPGLRINNEQFFGPGTRLTVL.

The CDR3 DNA reads as TGCGCCAGCAGCCAAGTCCAGCGGGAGCGGAAAGATACGCAGTATTTT. Amino acids: CASSQVQRERKDTQYF. The chain has TRBV4-3 and TRBJ2-3; 8 nucleotides agree with TRBD2. Germline V gene data show CDR1 as LGHNA and CDR2 as YSLEER. With V trimmed by 1 base and J by 5 bases, 8 bases remained unmatched. The CDR3 has 16 amino acids.

The chain uses TRBV27 and TRBJ1-2, with a weak D call TRBD1 (5 bases). This CDR3 has 17 amino acids. V shed 4 bases and J shed 7 bases, with 25 bases lying between them. Per germline, CDR1 MNHEY and CDR2 SMNVEV (reference sequence). The CDR3 DNA is TGTGCCAGCAGTTACTCGGGGGGAAGGAATATCTATGCTGGCTACACCTTC. Translation gives CASSYSGGRNIYAGYTF.

The rearrangement joins TRBV19 to TRBJ2-1, with 12 bases fitting TRBD1. V trimming: 6 bases; J trimming: 5 bases; junction bases outside the gene matches: 5. CDR1 is LNHDA and CDR2 is SQIVND in the germline V gene (reference sequence). The CDR3 is 15 residues long. The CDR3: CASREGQGADNEQFF. CDR3 nucleotide sequence: TGTGCCAGTAGGGAGGGACAGGGGGCTGACAATGAGCAGTTCTTC.

The chain employs TRBV2 and TRBJ2-7; perhaps TRBD2 as D (6 bases). Trimming cost V 2 bases and J 5 bases, with 10 bases left between them. Germline V gene data show CDR1 as SNHLY and CDR2 as FYNNEI. The CDR3 is 13 amino acids. The CDR3, as DNA: TGTGCCAGCAGTGAATGGCGGGATGACGAGCAGTACTTC. As protein: CASSEWRDDEQYF.

The V gene is TRBV19, the J gene TRBJ2-1; 10 bases line up with TRBD2. Germline CDR1 and CDR2: LNHDA and SQIVND (reference sequence). Trimming at V came to 3 bases and at J to 10 bases, leaving 6 bases not matched to a gene. CDR3 length: 14 amino acids. The CDR3 here is CASSIRTSGAEQFF. The CDR3 DNA reads as TGTGCCAGTAGTATTAGGACTAGCGGCGCCGAGCAGTTCTTC.

This clone was seen a few times. V gene TRBV7-2 combines with J gene TRBJ2-7; D call uncertain. This CDR3 has 12 residues. V dropped 2 bases and J dropped 3 bases, with 5 bases sitting between them. Germline V CDR1 and CDR2: SGHTA, FQGNSA. CDR3 amino acids: CASSLTGYEQYF. The CDR3 bases are TGTGCCAGCAGCTTAACGGGCTACGAGCAGTACTTC.

V gene TRBV2 combines with J gene TRBJ1-2; D remains unclear. CDR1 is SNHLY, CDR2 FYNNEI, per germline. This CDR3 contains 15 residues. Deletions cut 0 bases from V and 7 bases from J, with 15 bases between. The CDR3 spells CASSEAWTGRGGYTF. The CDR3 region has the DNA TGTGCCAGCAGTGAAGCGTGGACTGGCCGGGGTGGCTACACCTTC.